This T cell receptor (beta chain) was recorded in a study of CD8+ T cells in alopecia areata. In the study overall: Those patients who were treated received oral tofacitinib, which was given at 5 to 10 mg twice daily for moderate-to-severe alopecia areata.

Study-wide points: In lesional scalp, particularly from alopecia totalis/universalis, clonality was higher than in normal scalp.

About this clone: Antigen unknown.

Germline assignment: CDR1 MDHEN and CDR2 SYDVKM. After removal of 2 bases from V and 12 bases from J, the junction contained 7 bases not matched to a gene. The CDR3 is 12 amino acids. cDNA reverse transcribed from extracted RNA served as the sequencing template. Sequenced by immunoSEQ multiplex PCR; TCRdb stores in-frame clones only, minus some. The sample lists 120,000 or so clones; around two fifths were seen once. The chain couples TRBV28 to TRBJ2-7; 7 bases are a match to TRBD1. The sequencing input was CD4+ T cells sorted from blood. This receptor was taken from a human donor with alopecia areata. The CDR3 bases are TGTGCCAGCAGTTTACGCGGACAGGTTTGGTACTTC. It translates to CASSLRGQVWYF.